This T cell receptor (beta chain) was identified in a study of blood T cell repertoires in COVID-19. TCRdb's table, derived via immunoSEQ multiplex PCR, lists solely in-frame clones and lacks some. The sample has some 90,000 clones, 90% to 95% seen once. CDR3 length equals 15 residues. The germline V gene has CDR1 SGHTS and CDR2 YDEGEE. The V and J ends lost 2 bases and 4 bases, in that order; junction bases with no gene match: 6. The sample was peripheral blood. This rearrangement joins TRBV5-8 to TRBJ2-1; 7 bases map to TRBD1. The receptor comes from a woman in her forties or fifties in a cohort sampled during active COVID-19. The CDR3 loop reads CASSLVGGQYNEQFF. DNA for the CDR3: TGTGCCAGCAGCTTAGTTGGGGGACAGTACAATGAGCAGTTCTTC. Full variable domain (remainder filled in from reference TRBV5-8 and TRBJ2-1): EAGVTQSPTHLIKTRGQQATLRCSPISGHTSVYWYQQALGLGLQFLLWYDEGEERNRGNFPPRFSGRQFPNYSSELNVNALELEDSALYLCASSLVGGQYNEQFFGPGTRLTVL.